The 30 T cell receptor beta chains listed next were all sequenced from one sample in a study of siplizumab effects on memory and regulatory T cells (dated by TCRdb to between 2018 and 2021). Libraries were made using the immunoSEQ multiplex PCR assay. TCRdb took over this immuneACCESS table, retaining in-frame rearrangements with V and J assigned. Such tables are incomplete; in checked studies, under half of the missing clones stem from an unresolved V gene, and the remainder is unexplained. This sample has fewer than 100,000 clones in its table, and 94% of those were observed once. Roughly 0.3% of the sample is taken by the ten largest. Sequences were obtained from non-Treg CD4+ T cells sorted from blood. The cell subset or site label of this sample denotes: FACS-sorted unstimulated CD4+ non-regulatory T cells. The origin of the receptors is a human donor in good health.

V is TRBV30 and J is TRBJ1-3, with unresolved D. The CDR3 runs to 13 residues. With 3 bases removed from V and 4 bases from J, the gap between germline ends came to 10 bases. Germline values: CDR1 GTSNPN, CDR2 SVGIG (reference sequence). The CDR3 region has the DNA TGTGCCTGGAGCGGCCTGGGAGGAAACACCATATATTTT. Translated: CAWSGLGGNTIYF. Drawing the rest from reference TRBV30 and TRBJ1-3, the complete variable domain is SQTIHQWPATLVQPVGSPLSLECTVEGTSNPNLYWYRQAAGRGLQLLFYSVGIGQISSEVPQNLSASRPQDRQFILSSKKLLLSDSGFYLCAWSGLGGNTIYFGEGSWLTVV.

Only one count was recorded for this clone. The genes are TRBV10-2 and TRBJ1-6; TRBD1 matches 11 bases. The CDR3 contains 18 residues. V was pared by 3 bases and J by 9 bases, with 13 bases of the junction left unmatched. The germline CDR1 and CDR2 sequences are WSHSY and SAAADI. The CDR3 DNA follows: TGCGCCAGCAGTGACCCCGGGACAGGGGGTTTATTCCGTTCACCCCTCCACTTT. Translating it yields CASSDPGTGGLFRSPLHF.

The gene calls are TRBV6-5 and TRBJ1-2; the D gene is possibly TRBD1 (5 bases). V was shortened by 2 bases and J by 4 bases, with 17 bases between the two germline ends. The CDR3 sequence is 16 residues long. CDR1 MNHEY and CDR2 SVGAGI come from the germline V gene. As DNA, the CDR3 is TGTGCCAGCAGTTACGGAGGGACTGAGTCCTTCTATGGCTACACCTTC. This codes for CASSYGGTESFYGYTF.

The chain has TRBV6-6 and TRBJ1-1; D may be TRBD1 (6 bases). CDR3 length: 16 amino acids. CDR1 and CDR2 (germline): MNHNY, SVGAGI (reference sequence). With 0 bases removed from V and 11 bases from J, the gap between germline ends came to 22 bases. The chain's CDR3 is CASSYSAGHKAGLAFF. In DNA form, the CDR3 reads TGTGCCAGCAGTTACTCGGCGGGACACAAGGCTGGGTTGGCTTTCTTT.

The chain combines TRBV5-4 with TRBJ2-5, with a weak D call TRBD1 (6 bases). The CDR3 is 13 residues long. CDR1 is SGHNT, CDR2 YYREEE, per germline (reference sequence). V lost 4 bases and J lost 4, with 11 bases in between. The CDR3 is CASSLQGGETQYF. The CDR3 bases are TGTGCCAGCAGCCTACAGGGCGGAGAGACCCAGTACTTC.

V is TRBV2 and J is TRBJ1-1; D is ambiguous. V gave up 6 bases and J gave up 11 bases, with 10 bases separating them. The CDR3 is 10 residues long. Germline V gene sequence: CDR1 SNHLY, CDR2 FYNNEI. In nucleotides, the CDR3 is TGTGCCAGCAGAAACCTTGGGGCTTTCTTT. This translates into CASRNLGAFF.

The J gene is TRBJ2-2, the V gene TRBV19, with no clear D. V was trimmed by 4 bases and J by 8 bases, leaving 14 bases between them. The CDR3 has 14 amino acids. Germline V gives CDR1 LNHDA, CDR2 SQIVND (reference sequence). The CDR3: CASSKGSETGELFF. CDR3 nucleotides: TGTGCCAGTAGTAAGGGCTCCGAGACTGGGGAGCTGTTTTTT.

This chain links TRBV28 with TRBJ2-7; 8 nucleotides align to TRBD1. The CDR3 length is 14 residues. Per the germline V gene, CDR1 is MDHEN and CDR2 is SYDVKM. V lost 4 bases and J lost 7; bases outside the gene matches: 9. CDR3 residues: CASSSPQGAGEQYF. The CDR3 DNA follows: TGTGCCAGCAGTTCCCCTCAGGGGGCAGGGGAGCAGTACTTC.

This chain uses TRBV15 with TRBJ1-1, with D possibly being TRBD1 (5 bases). The CDR3 totals 13 residues. The germline CDR1 and CDR2 sequences are LNHNV and YYDKDF (reference sequence). Trimming pared 5 bases from V and 6 bases from J, leaving 13 bases between. CDR3 residues: CATSSALGAEAFF. The CDR3 DNA reads as TGTGCCACCAGCTCCGCCTTGGGGGCTGAAGCTTTCTTT.

This clone was counted once. The DNA for the CDR3 is TGTGCCAGCAGTGTGATCAGGGGGGCTAATGAAAAACTGTTTTTT. It is translated as CASSVIRGANEKLFF. The chain carries TRBV2 and TRBJ1-4, with TRBD1 matching over 7 bases. V was clipped by 4 bases and J by 3 bases; unmatched bases: 5. The CDR3 sequence is 15 residues long. Germline V gene data show CDR1 as SNHLY and CDR2 as FYNNEI.

The chain uses TRBV5-1 and TRBJ1-1, with D tentatively TRBD1 (5 bases). CDR3 size: 13 residues. V lost 5 bases, J lost 1 base, and 9 bases lay in between. The germline V gene has CDR1 SGHRS and CDR2 YFSETQ. CDR3 DNA sequence: TGCGCCAGCAGACGACAGCAGAACACTGAAGCTTTCTTT. Encoded protein: CASRRQQNTEAFF.

V gene TRBV5-1 combines with J gene TRBJ2-1, with D perhaps TRBD1 (5 bases). V was shortened by 5 bases and J by 2 bases, with 17 bases between the two germline ends. Germline assignment: CDR1 SGHRS and CDR2 YFSETQ. The CDR3 is made up of 16 amino acids. The CDR3 loop reads CASRLNSQGPYNEQFF. The CDR3 DNA is TGCGCCAGCAGATTAAATTCGCAGGGTCCCTACAATGAGCAGTTCTTC.

Comments on this clone: This sample includes further DNA sequences coding for the same CDR3. This sequence joins TRBV10-3 and TRBJ1-2, with 10 bases aligning to TRBD1. The CDR3 spans 14 residues. J lost 2 bases, V lost 8 bases, and 5 bases had no gene match. The germline V gene encodes CDR1 ENHRY and CDR2 SYGVKD. Here the CDR3 reads CAISGTGENYGYTF. The CDR3 DNA is TGTGCCATCTCCGGGACAGGGGAGAACTATGGCTACACCTTC.

This clone was found once. The chain couples TRBV6-1 to TRBJ2-7; 8 positions agree with TRBD1. This CDR3 has 12 residues. Germline trimming cut 10 bases from V and 2 bases from J; bases unmatched to any gene: 4. The germline V gene has CDR1 MNHNS and CDR2 SASEGT. The CDR3 bases are TGTGCCACCCAGGGGGCACCCTACGAGCAGTACTTC. The encoded protein is CATQGAPYEQYF.

The V call is TRBV4-2, the J call TRBJ2-2; 8 nucleotides align to TRBD2. Germline loops: CDR1 LGHNA, CDR2 YNFKEQ. This CDR3 has 17 amino acids. Losses at the gene ends were 0 bases for V and 6 bases for J; bases not matched to a gene: 9. The CDR3 spells CASSQETGGGMAGELFF. The CDR3 DNA reads as TGTGCCAGCAGCCAAGAGACTGGCGGGGGGATGGCCGGGGAGCTGTTTTTT.

The rearrangement links TRBV5-1 to TRBJ2-3, with 10 bases fitting TRBD1. CDR3 length: 16 amino acids. The germline V gene encodes CDR1 SGHRS and CDR2 YFSETQ. With V trimmed by 0 bases and J by 2 bases, 3 bases remained unmatched. The CDR3 sequence is CASSLVTGGPTDTQYF. In DNA, the CDR3 is TGCGCCAGCAGCTTGGTGACAGGGGGCCCCACAGATACGCAGTATTTT.

The chain joins TRBV7-3 to TRBJ1-1, with 7 bases matching TRBD1. V was pared by 2 bases and J by 7 bases, with 4 bases of the junction left unmatched. The CDR3 totals 13 residues. Germline assignment: CDR1 SGHTA and CDR2 FQGTGA. The CDR3 DNA reads as TGTGCCAGCAGCTTACTGTGGGACAGTGAAGCTTTCTTT. It specifies CASSLLWDSEAFF. The whole variable domain, remainder taken from reference TRBV7-3 and TRBJ1-1, is GAGVSQTPSNKVTEKGKYVELRCDPISGHTALYWYRQSLGQGPEFLIYFQGTGAADDSGLPNDRFFAVRPEGSVSTLKIQRTERGDSAVYLCASSLLWDSEAFFGQGTRLTVV.

The chain combines TRBV19 with TRBJ2-2; D uncertain. V gave up 11 bases and J gave up 0 bases, with 13 bases separating them. The CDR3 runs 14 residues. CDR1 and CDR2 (germline): LNHDA, SQIVND (reference sequence). The CDR3 reads CACKGLSNTGELFF. Here the CDR3 DNA reads TGTGCCTGTAAGGGCCTTTCGAACACCGGGGAGCTGTTTTTT.

V gene TRBV6-1 combines with J gene TRBJ1-1; tentative D call: TRBD1 (5 bases). Trimming took 7 bases from V and 2 from J, leaving 14 bases between them. Germline V CDR1 and CDR2: MNHNS, SASEGT. CDR3 length: 14 amino acids. The CDR3 nucleotides read TGTGCCAGCACTCCCAGGGAACCTAACACTGAAGCTTTCTTT. Translation: CASTPREPNTEAFF.

The chain couples TRBV19 to TRBJ2-2; 13 bases align to TRBD2. V lost 5 bases and J lost 5; bases outside the gene matches: 5. Germline V CDR1 and CDR2: LNHDA, SQIVND (reference sequence). The CDR3 is made up of 16 amino acids. CDR3 in DNA: TGTGCCAGTAGTTCCAGGACTAGCGGGAGAACCGGGGAGCTGTTTTTT. Translating it yields CASSSRTSGRTGELFF.

The chain carries TRBV5-1 and TRBJ2-7; D remains unclear. The CDR3 has 11 amino acids. Germline lookup yields CDR1 SGHRS and CDR2 YFSETQ. V was trimmed by 3 bases and J by 9 bases, leaving 10 bases between them. The DNA for the CDR3 is TGCGCCAGCAGCTCTGGCCGCAGGCAGTACTTC. It codes for CASSSGRRQYF.

CDR3 in DNA: TGTGCCAGCAGCCGCGGCAGGGGTTCACAAGAGACCCAGTACTTC. Translating gives CASSRGRGSQETQYF. The J gene is TRBJ2-5, the V gene TRBV6-5, with a weak D call TRBD1 (6 bases). CDR3 size: 15 residues. Per germline, CDR1 MNHEY and CDR2 SVGAGI. The V gene lost 6 bases and the J gene lost 2 bases, with 16 bases spanning the gap.

V gene TRBV4-1 combines with J gene TRBJ2-2, with D uncertain. V dropped 1 base and J dropped 3 bases, with 12 bases sitting between them. This CDR3 spans 16 amino acids. Germline V CDR1 and CDR2: MGHRA, YSYEKL. The DNA for the CDR3 is TGCGCCAGCAGCCAAGGGGCCACAGCCTACACCGGGGAGCTGTTTTTT. Its protein product is CASSQGATAYTGELFF.

In its sample, this clone was seen once. V usage is TRBV9 and J usage is TRBJ1-4; 9 nucleotides align to TRBD1. The CDR3 is 14 amino acids. The J segment lost 11 bases and the V segment lost 4 bases, leaving 9 bases of the junction unmatched. CDR1 and CDR2 (germline): SGDLS, YYNGEE. CDR3 residues: CASSTGGTGRKLFF. CDR3 coding DNA: TGTGCCAGCAGCACGGGCGGGACAGGGAGGAAACTGTTTTTT. The whole variable domain, filled in from reference TRBV9 and TRBJ1-4, reads DSGVTQTPKHLITATGQRVTLRCSPRSGDLSVYWYQQSLDQGLQFLIQYYNGEERAKGNILERFSAQQFPDLHSELNLSSLELGDSALYFCASSTGGTGRKLFFGSGTQLSVL.

The rearrangement uses TRBV5-1 and TRBJ2-3, with a possible D match to TRBD1 (5 bases). CDR3 length equals 15 residues. From germline, CDR1 is SGHRS and CDR2 YFSETQ. V lost 1 base to trimming and J lost 3 bases, with 12 bases between them. The CDR3 reads CASSLLQGRTDTQYF. In DNA, the CDR3 is TGCGCCAGCAGCTTGCTGCAGGGTCGAACAGATACGCAGTATTTT.

V gene TRBV4-2 combines with J gene TRBJ2-2, with TRBD2 matching over 14 bases. The length of the CDR3 is 19 residues. Germline values: CDR1 LGHNA, CDR2 YNFKEQ. V gave up 2 bases and J gave up 4 bases; unmatched junction bases: 9. The CDR3: CASSQQTSGRAFSTGELFF. In DNA form, the CDR3 reads TGTGCCAGCAGCCAACAGACTAGCGGGAGGGCTTTTTCCACCGGGGAGCTGTTTTTT.

The chain has TRBV5-4 and TRBJ2-1; 7 bases agree with TRBD1. CDR1 is SGHNT and CDR2 is YYREEE in the germline V gene (reference sequence). V lost 4 bases, J lost 6 bases, and 7 bases stayed unmatched. The CDR3 runs to 14 residues. The CDR3 bases are TGTGCCAGCAGCCAGAGGGGGCGCGCCAATGAGCAGTTCTTC. As protein: CASSQRGRANEQFF.

The chain combines TRBV5-6 with TRBJ2-7, with D possibly matching TRBD2 (5 bases). Trimming left V 0 bases short and J 7 bases short, with 17 bases between. Germline V lookup: CDR1 SGHDT, CDR2 YYEEEE. There are 15 residues in the CDR3. Written as DNA, the CDR3 is TGTGCCAGCAGCTTGGGGCCGGGCGGAACGGGAGAGCAGTACTTC. Protein: CASSLGPGGTGEQYF.

This clone has a single count. This rearrangement joins TRBV4-1 to TRBJ2-5; 7 nucleotides agree with TRBD2. The CDR3 runs 12 residues. V trimming: 4 bases; J trimming: 4 bases; junction bases outside the gene matches: 0. Germline V gene sequence: CDR1 MGHRA, CDR2 YSYEKL. The CDR3 spells CASSLAGETQYF. The DNA of the CDR3 is TGCGCCAGCAGCCTAGCGGGAGAGACCCAGTACTTC.

The CDR3 loop reads CASSLGQGAWEKLFF. CDR3 in DNA: TGTGCCAGCAGCTTAGGACAGGGGGCTTGGGAAAAACTGTTTTTT. The chain links TRBV7-2 to TRBJ1-4, with 10 bases lining up with TRBD1. The germline V gene has CDR1 SGHTA and CDR2 FQGNSA. CDR3 size: 15 residues. The junction had 4 bases not matched to a gene; V was cut back by 1 base and J by 8 bases.